Listed here are 5 T cell receptor beta chains from one sample, sequenced in a study of OX40 agonist ivuxolimab in advanced cancers. Libraries were prepared by immunoSEQ multiplex PCR; TCRdb keeps only in-frame clonotypes and omits some of them. The sample consists of about 72,000 clones, about nine tenths of them appearing once. The sample here was CD4+ or CD8+ T cells sorted from blood, taken in a trial of the OX40 agonist ivuxolimab. The source of these receptors is an adult with an advanced solid tumor such as melanoma, head and neck, liver or kidney cancer.

J is TRBJ2-3 and V is TRBV29-1; tentatively, D is TRBD1 (6 bases). Trimming left V 7 bases short and J 2 bases short, with 19 bases between. The CDR3 totals 15 residues. Germline V gene lookup returns CDR1 SQVTM and CDR2 ANQGSEA. The DNA for the CDR3 is TGCAGCGCCGTCGGACAGACATCCTTCACAGATACGCAGTATTTT. This codes for CSAVGQTSFTDTQYF.

This chain joins TRBV5-1 and TRBJ1-1, with D perhaps matching TRBD1 (6 bases). CDR1 and CDR2 (germline): SGHRS, YFSETQ. The CDR3 is made up of 14 amino acids. V lost 1 base to trimming and J lost 1 base, with 8 bases between them. CDR3 amino acids: CASSLLGGNTEAFF. CDR3 coding DNA: TGCGCCAGCAGCTTGTTAGGGGGGAACACTGAAGCTTTCTTT.

The chain uses TRBV28 and TRBJ2-1, with 8 positions matching TRBD2. This CDR3 has 15 residues. Germline trimming cut 6 bases from V and 8 bases from J; bases unmatched to any gene: 12. CDR1 MDHEN and CDR2 SYDVKM come from the germline V gene. This CDR3 is CASRRPSPGRDEQFF. The CDR3 DNA sequence: TGTGCCAGCAGACGACCCTCCCCCGGGAGGGATGAGCAGTTCTTC. Combining the CDR3 with reference TRBV28 and TRBJ2-1 gives the whole variable domain DVKVTQSSRYLVKRTGEKVFLECVQDMDHENMFWYRQDPGLGLRLIYFSYDVKMKEKGDIPEGYSVSREKKERFSLILESASTNQTSMYLCASRRPSPGRDEQFFGPGTRLTVL.

The chain joins TRBV10-2 to TRBJ2-3, with a tentative D call TRBD2 (6 bases). The ends were cut back, 6 bases at V and 2 bases at J, with 27 bases in the middle. Per germline, CDR1 WSHSY and CDR2 SAAADI. This CDR3 spans 19 amino acids. The CDR3 DNA reads as TGCGCCAGCAGGGTTCAGTCCCAGACATGGGGGGATAACACAGATACGCAGTATTTT. Its translation: CASRVQSQTWGDNTDTQYF.

V is TRBV27 and J is TRBJ1-2; D call uncertain. Looked up from germline, CDR1 is MNHEY and CDR2 is SMNVEV (reference sequence). CDR3 length: 14 amino acids. Trimming removed 0 bases at V and 5 bases at J, with 10 bases between. The CDR3 region is CASSLSWTVYGYTF. In DNA form, the CDR3 reads TGTGCCAGCAGTTTATCCTGGACGGTTTATGGCTACACCTTC.